Sequencing of this T cell receptor beta chain was carried out in a study of cytomegalovirus exposure and HLA in healthy donors. General observations from the study: According to reports, the classifier identified cytomegalovirus status with high specificity and sensitivity. TCR beta V- and J-gene trimming, according to a later analysis, was linked to a missense DCLRE1C variant. The availability of immune exposure information extended only to CMV serostatus. Analysis was performed later, and it showed HLA-associated TCR beta chains to be more clonally expanded than equally common others.

The V and J ends lost 5 bases and 0 bases respectively, with 17 bases between them. This CDR3 has 16 residues. From germline, CDR1 is LNHDA and CDR2 SQIVND (reference sequence). The PCR used 60 Vbeta and 13 Jbeta primers. The protocol was immunoSEQ multiplex PCR, while the TCRdb copy is restricted to in-frame clones and leaves out a portion. The sample contains over 200,000 clones, 60% to 80% of which appear only once. Concerning this clone: The antigen remains undetermined.

The specimen was PBMCs. This clonotype originated in a male donor in good health and CMV-seronegative. The gene calls are TRBV19 and TRBJ2-7, with D possibly being TRBD1 (5 bases). CDR3 region: CASSSPPGIYSYEQYF. DNA for the CDR3: TGTGCCAGTAGTTCGCCCCCAGGGATCTACTCCTACGAGCAGTACTTC.